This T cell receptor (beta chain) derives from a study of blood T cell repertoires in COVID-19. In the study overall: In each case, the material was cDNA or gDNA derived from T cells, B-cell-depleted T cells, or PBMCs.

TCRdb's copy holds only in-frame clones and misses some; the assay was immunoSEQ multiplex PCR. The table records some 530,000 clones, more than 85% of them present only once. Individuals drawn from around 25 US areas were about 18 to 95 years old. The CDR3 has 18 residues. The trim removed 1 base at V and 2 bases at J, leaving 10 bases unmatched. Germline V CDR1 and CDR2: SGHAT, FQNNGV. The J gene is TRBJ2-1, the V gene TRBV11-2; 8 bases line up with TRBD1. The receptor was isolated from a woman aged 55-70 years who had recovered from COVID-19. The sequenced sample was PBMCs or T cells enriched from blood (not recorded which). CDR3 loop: CASSLGQGAALTYNEQFF. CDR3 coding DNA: TGTGCCAGCAGCTTAGGGCAGGGGGCTGCTCTTACCTACAATGAGCAGTTCTTC.